This T cell receptor (beta chain) was identified during a study of T cell responses to AZD1222 COVID-19 vaccine. Findings and limits, study-wide: The reported proportion of spike-specific TCRs targeting unmutated variant regions was nearly half. At baseline, just a handful of AZD1222 recipients tested seropositive. After the peak T cell response, and only then, were repertoires sampled.

Using immunoSEQ multiplex PCR, the repertoire was profiled, and TCRdb retains in-frame clones only, with some absent. The sample lists 100,000 or so clones, 87% occurring once. With respect to this clone: Its specificity is not known.

The ends lost 0 bases at V and 0 bases at J; junction bases unmatched: 1. This CDR3 is built from 15 residues. Looked up from germline, CDR1 is MNHEY and CDR2 is SMNVEV (reference sequence). V and J are TRBV27 and TRBJ1-2, with TRBD1 matching over 7 bases. The sequences come from peripheral blood, collected on day 0 of AZD1222 vaccination. This TCR came from an adult in good health. The CDR3 DNA reads as TGTGCCAGCAGTTTATCAGGGGGCTCTAACTATGGCTACACCTTC. It is translated as CASSLSGGSNYGYTF.